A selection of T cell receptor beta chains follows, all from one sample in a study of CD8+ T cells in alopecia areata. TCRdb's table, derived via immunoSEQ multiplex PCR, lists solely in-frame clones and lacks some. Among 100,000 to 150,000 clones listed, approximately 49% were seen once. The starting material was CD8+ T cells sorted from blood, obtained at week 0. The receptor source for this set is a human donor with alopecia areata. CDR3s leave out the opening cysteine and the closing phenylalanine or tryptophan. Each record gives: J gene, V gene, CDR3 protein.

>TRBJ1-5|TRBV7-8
ASSLGGGQPQH
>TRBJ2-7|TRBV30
AWSVGSSYEQY
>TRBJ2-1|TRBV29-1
SVESGANEQF
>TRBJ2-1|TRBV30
AWNHRPRSYNEQF
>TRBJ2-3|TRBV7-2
ASSLGYSNTDTQY
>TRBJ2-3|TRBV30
AWSGGGIDTQY
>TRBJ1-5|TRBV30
AWSVLENQPQH
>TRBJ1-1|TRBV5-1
ASSHHRDTEAF
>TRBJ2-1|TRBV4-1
ASSLIGQSSYNEQF
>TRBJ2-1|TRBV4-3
ASSQDRDFSYNEQF
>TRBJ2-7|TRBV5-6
ASSLEGLAGSYEQY
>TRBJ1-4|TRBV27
ASSPGTTNEKLF
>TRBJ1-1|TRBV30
AWSSTGDGWAF
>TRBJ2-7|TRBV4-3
ASSQVQGYEQY
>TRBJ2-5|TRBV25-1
ASSDSGEVGETQY
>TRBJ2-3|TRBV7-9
ASSGAVTDTQY
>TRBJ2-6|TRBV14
ASKGSGANVLT
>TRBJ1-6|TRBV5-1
ASSPFGSSYNSPLH
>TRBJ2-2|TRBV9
ASSVDTTKRLF
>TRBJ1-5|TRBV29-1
SVTDSNQPQH
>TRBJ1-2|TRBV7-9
ASSLAYGYT
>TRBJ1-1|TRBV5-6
ASSSTGVGGLYTEAF
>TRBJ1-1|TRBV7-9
ASSFQGPEAF
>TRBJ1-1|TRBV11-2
ASSLAGTEAF
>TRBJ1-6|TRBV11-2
ASSLEETDNSPLH
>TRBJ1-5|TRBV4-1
ASSQELGINQPQH
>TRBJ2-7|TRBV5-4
ASSPGQTTYEQY
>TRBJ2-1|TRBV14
ASSPVPNNEQF
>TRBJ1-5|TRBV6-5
ASSSLSSNQPQH
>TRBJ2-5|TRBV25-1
ASSDISREQETQY
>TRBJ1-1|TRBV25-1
ASSVGDTEAF
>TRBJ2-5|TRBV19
ASSSLQGLRETQY
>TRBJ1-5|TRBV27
ASSSSQGNSNQPQH
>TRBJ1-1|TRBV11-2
ASSLDSNTEAF
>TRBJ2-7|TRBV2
ATTGTATYEQY
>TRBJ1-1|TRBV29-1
SVEGLMNTEAF
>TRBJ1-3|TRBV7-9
ASSPHGGDTIY
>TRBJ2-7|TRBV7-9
ASTQEGRAAYEQY